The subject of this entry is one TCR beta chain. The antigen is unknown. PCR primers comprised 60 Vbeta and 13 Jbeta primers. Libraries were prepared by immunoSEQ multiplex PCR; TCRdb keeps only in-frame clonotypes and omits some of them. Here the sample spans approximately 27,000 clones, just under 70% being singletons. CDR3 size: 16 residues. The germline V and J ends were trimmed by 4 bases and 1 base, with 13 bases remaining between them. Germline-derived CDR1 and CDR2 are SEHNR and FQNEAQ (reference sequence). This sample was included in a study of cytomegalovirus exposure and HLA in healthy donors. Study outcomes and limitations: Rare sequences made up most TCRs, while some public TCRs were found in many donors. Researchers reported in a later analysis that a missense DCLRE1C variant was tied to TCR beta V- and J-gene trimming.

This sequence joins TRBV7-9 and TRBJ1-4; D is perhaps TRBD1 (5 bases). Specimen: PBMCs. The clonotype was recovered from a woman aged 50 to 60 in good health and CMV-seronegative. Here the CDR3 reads CASSSLGGKTNEKLFF. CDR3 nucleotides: TGTGCCAGCAGCTCATTGGGGGGGAAAACTAATGAAAAACTGTTTTTT.